This entry concerns a single TCR beta chain. Its antigen is not identified. This specimen comes from a study of beta chain features in type 1 diabetes. For the study at large: On cell yields, gender and age, patients and healthy donors were similar. Examination of sorted cells across all samples involved 100 million or so cells.

Findings and caveats of the study: The naive, central memory and Treg TCRB repertoires looked more alike in patients than they did in healthy donors. All four CD4+ subsets of Type 1 diabetes patients contained TCRB CDR3s that were moderately but significantly shorter. Junctions at VDJ sites from type 1 diabetes patients had fewer insertions and more deletions.

cDNA synthesis used the whole RNA isolate, giving expressed TCRB sequences. Profiled with immunoSEQ multiplex PCR; TCRdb holds only in-frame clones, not every one. This table holds approximately 360,000 clones, roughly an eighth found once. Trimming left V 1 base short and J 0 bases short, with 7 bases between. The germline gives CDR1 MDHEN, CDR2 SYDVKM. The CDR3 runs 15 residues. This receptor was obtained from a woman aged 18-29 years with type 1 diabetes. The chain couples TRBV28 to TRBJ2-1; a weak D match, TRBD2 (5 bases). Sequencing input: naive CD4+ T cells from blood. CDR3 in amino acids: CASSLLGSSYNEQFF. DNA of the CDR3: TGTGCCAGCAGTTTATTAGGGAGCTCCTACAATGAGCAGTTCTTC.